This T cell receptor (beta chain) was recovered during a study of cytomegalovirus exposure and HLA in healthy donors (dated by TCRdb to 2017 to 2019). Context from the whole study: An earlier analysis of some 550 of the donors reported 250 to 350 Gb of sequence data and 117 million unique TCR beta sequences from 150 million to 200 million T cells. About 310 gigabases of sequencing data and tens of millions of unique TCR sequences were included in an early release covering 550 to 650 HLA-typed donors. The genetic ancestry cluster associated with self-reported Caucasian donors included about four fifths of the roughly 400 genotyped donors. The study was designed to test whether signatures of past pathogen exposure could be identified by cataloging public T cell receptors. Using immunosequencing, the study profiled T cell repertoires from approximately 700 subjects and related those repertoires to cytomegalovirus serostatus. In addition to the first cohort of 650 to 750 subjects, a separate validation cohort of over 90 different subjects was used. High-throughput TCR immunosequencing, statistical association of individual TCRs with disease status, and machine learning were combined to predict cytomegalovirus infection status. A later analysis re-analyzed previously published TCR beta repertoires from approximately 700 donors and added high-resolution HLA genotyping to study TCR occurrence patterns. Rather than drawing on any new phenotypic data, the later analysis identified candidate immune exposures from TCR beta sequences and the way those sequences occurred across donors. In an earlier analysis of more than 550 of the donors, high-throughput TCR beta sequencing was used to judge whether each TCR beta V gene segment behaved as functional or pseudogenic. Alongside the repertoire data, information on donor age, sex, ethnicity and CMV serostatus was compiled. In a later genetic analysis, genome-wide SNP genotypes for about three fifths of the roughly 670 donors were used, and that subset was treated as a discovery cohort. All discovery cohort repertoires had been generated using a single sequencing platform. HLA typing covered class I and class II loci at four-digit resolution. Typing coverage varied by locus: roughly 629-640 donors for A, B, C, DRB1 and DQB1; approximately 560 for DQA1; more than 600 for DPA1; 400 to 480 for DPB1. Five DR-DQ haplotypes were treated as single units for association and clustering because of strong linkage in the cohort. Among 398 genotyped donors of the cohort, an average of roughly 230,000 unique TCR beta nucleotide sequences was sequenced per donor, of which about 19% were non-productive. What the authors observed across the whole study: Some IMGT-functional V segments, including TRBV6-2 and TRBV6-3, could not be distinguished by the 87-base-pair reads and were therefore excluded. HLA typing was unavailable for some donors at each locus, so association tests used only the typed subset. Linkage disequilibrium might explain the correlated functional status among segregating V segments, but an unknown experimental factor could not be excluded. Most TCR sequences were seen in very few donors, while some public TCRs were found in many individuals. A further reported finding was that TCR beta sequences accurately predicted the HLA-A and HLA-B alleles for most subjects in the first cohort. Cytomegalovirus status was reported to be diagnosed by the classifier with high specificity and sensitivity in both the original and validation cohorts. A few of the identified cytomegalovirus-associated TCR beta chains were confirmed in vitro to be specific for cytomegalovirus antigens. In a later analysis, some 17,000 TCR beta sequences were associated with specific HLA alleles at a false discovery rate of 0.05. Because counts were too low, seventeen rarely observed V segments, including chromosome 9 orphons, were excluded from the earlier analysis of 500 to 700 of the donors. Immune exposure information for the cohort was limited to CMV serostatus. According to a later analysis, most CMV-associated TCR beta chains appeared to be HLA-restricted, and the HLA associations seemed to be driven largely by CMV exposure. In the study, about 150 TCR beta chains were listed as associated with cytomegalovirus. When HLA alleles, especially DR and DQ, strongly co-occurred, attributing TCR associations to individual alleles was difficult. In an earlier analysis of around 600 of the donors, most TCR beta V segments appeared in productive rearrangements about 87% or about 30% of the time, broadly matching IMGT annotations. The authors suggested that the approach could potentially be extended to other disease states and immunological phenotypes. Only TCR beta chains were sequenced in this cohort, and the absence of alpha or paired-chain data limited detectable features. The sequencing pipeline was judged likely to have produced a cluster of highly shared sequence variants as a technical artifact. Several of the top co-occurrence clusters appeared to be linked to parvovirus B19, influenza, CMV and Epstein-Barr virus, according to a later analysis. In a later analysis, HLA-associated TCR beta chains showed more clonal expansion and lower generation probabilities than non-associated chains that were equally common. Sequencing depth was assumed to be roughly uniform across donors in the presence/absence analyses, though that assumption may not hold. In a later genetic analysis, a missense DCLRE1C variant was associated with V-gene and J-gene trimming of TCR beta chains, and the association was replicated in an independent cohort. A later analysis found that TCR association rates varied across HLA loci, with DRB1 alleles showing the most associated TCRs and HLA-C alleles the fewest. In a later genetic analysis, fewer N-insertions in productive TCRs were reported among donors in an Asian-associated ancestry cluster than the roughly 710-donor mean.

This clone has only a few counts. The antigen this receptor binds is unknown. Base qualities were left out, and no much larger clone turns up one base away. Library preparation was by the immunoSEQ multiplex PCR assay. For the multiplex PCR, a mixture combining 60 forward primers for TCR Vbeta segments and 13 reverse primers for TCR Jbeta segments was used. A multiplex PCR assay on genomic DNA amplified the CDR3 region of rearranged TCR beta genes. The amplified TCR beta libraries were sequenced on the Illumina HiSeq System as 87-base-pair reads. In the original analysis: A later analysis tallied 80 million to 95 million unique TCR beta chains across the 650 to 750 repertoires, and some 10 million of those chains were shared by two or more donors. Raw reads were error-corrected and collapsed into unique sequences with a nearest-neighbor algorithm that merged closely related sequences to remove PCR and sequencing errors. CDR3 sequences were aligned to IMGT reference sequences to assign V, D and J gene segments. For a sequence to be retained, at least a six-nucleotide match to both a V gene segment and a J gene segment was required. Rearrangements were classified as productive when the CDR3 lacked stop codons and remained in frame with V and J, and all other rearrangements were classified as non-productive. CDR3 was defined by IMGT convention, running from the second conserved V-encoded cysteine to the conserved J-encoded phenylalanine. The earlier analysis of roughly 590 of the donors excluded any sequence lacking an unambiguous match to a single V gene segment. An earlier analysis of several hundred of the donors called V segments functional above 56.7% productive rearrangements and segregating when the between-donor standard deviation exceeded 5%. A statistical classification framework was developed to diagnose cytomegalovirus status using the catalog of TCR beta chain sequences. V and J gene assignment, in a later analysis, came from comparing TCR nucleotide sequences with IMGT/GENE-DB human TR gene sequences. A later analysis assigned CDR3 sequences and most-parsimonious VDJ recombination scenarios with the TCRdist pipeline. In a later analysis, each TCR beta chain was defined by its CDR3 amino acid sequence together with its V-gene family, and reads without a unique V-gene family were excluded. As a way to deal with suspected cross-contamination and a sequencing artifact, a later analysis dropped hundreds of nucleotide sequences that were highly shared and had low generation probability. For each public chain, a later analysis derived a clonal expansion index from normalized ranks of inferred template counts within each repertoire. In a later analysis, generation probabilities were computed with a VDJ recombination model fitted to out-of-frame rearrangements, and the resulting probabilities were checked against IGoR. In a later analysis, TCR-TCR, TCR-HLA and TCR-CMV co-occurrence was scored with hypergeometric tests, and a repertoire-size bias correction was applied to TCR pairs. A later analysis estimated false discovery rates by permuting HLA or CMV assignments 20 times. In a later analysis, co-occurring TCRs were grouped using DBSCAN, with TCRdist sequence similarity added in when clustering inside HLA-allele-positive subsets. Repertoires with fewer than 30,000 or more than 120,000 public chains, plus five repertoires with anomalous nucleotide sharing, were excluded from co-occurrence clustering. The immuneACCESS repertoire file appears here via TCRdb, limited to in-frame rearrangements. These files lack a portion of the clones; in checked studies, under half of the deficit traces to unresolved V genes, and the cause of the others is not known. Clonal size and the V and J genes are those of that table, whereas D and trimming came from the DNA. This sample is represented by roughly 120,000 clones; approximately 73% of them were singletons. The ten largest clones add up to under 9.5% of the sample.

In total, approximately 610 healthy bone marrow donors made up the cohort. Cohort members were all nominally healthy when sampled, although unrecorded immune exposures were likely present. The donor tested CMV seronegative, placing the donor among the 300 to 450 seronegative members of the cohort. Every donor gave a peripheral blood sample, and the peripheral blood mononuclear cells from that sample were used for TCR beta sequencing. Genomic DNA extraction from the blood cell samples was performed with the Qiagen DNeasy Blood Extraction Kit. Taken from cysteine to phenylalanine, the CDR3 has 15 residues. The entry retains the CDR3 DNA only, 45 bases that are in frame from base 1. CDR1 and CDR2 are read off the germline V gene as MDHEN and SYDVKM. V ends up 3 bases short and J 6 bases short, with an unmatched junction base count of 3.

The TCR originated in a man aged 35 to 55 in good health and CMV-seronegative. Sequencing input: PBMCs. Rearrangement joined TRBV28 to TRBJ2-2; TRBD2 matches 11 bases in the middle. Here is the DNA: TGTGCCAGCAGTTTTAGCGGGGGGGCATCCGGGGAGCTGTTTTTT. Its protein reads: CASSFSGGASGELFF.